This T cell receptor (beta chain) is from a study of cytomegalovirus exposure and HLA in healthy donors. A few counts support this clone. Its antigen is currently unknown. An approximately 130-subject validation cohort, separate from the 666-subject first cohort, supplied the donors. CDR1 is SNHLY and CDR2 is FYNNEI in the germline V gene. The CDR3 has 14 residues. Trimming left V 5 bases short and J 6 bases short, with 15 bases between. Findings and caveats of the study: Many donors shared some public TCRs, even though most TCR sequences were rare. Overall, 164 TCR beta chains were annotated as cytomegalovirus-associated.

Some clones are missing from TCRdb's copy, which holds only in-frame ones; the method was immunoSEQ multiplex PCR. The sample gives around 250,000 clones, less than 95% of which show up once; 3% to 3.5% is in the top ten. This TCR was recovered from a woman aged 25 to 45 in good health and CMV-seronegative. The chain uses TRBV2 and TRBJ2-3; tentatively, D is TRBD1 or TRBD2 (5 bases each). The sample comprised PBMCs. The CDR3 spells CASSQGTSGDTQYF. CDR3 bases: TGTGCCAGCAGTCAAGGGACCTCGGGGGATACGCAGTATTTT.